One and the same sample provided the 22 T cell receptor beta chains below, sequenced in a study of chemoradiotherapy in HPV16-positive cancers. Profiling relied on immunoSEQ multiplex PCR, and the TCRdb table lists in-frame clones only, not all of them. The table records over 10,000 clones, over 75% of them present only once. This specimen was acquired from a patient who underwent chemoradiotherapy. The source is a human donor with HPV-associated anogenital cancer.

This clone came up a few times. The chain links TRBV7-3 to TRBJ1-1; 10 nucleotides agree with TRBD1. CDR3 length: 16 amino acids. Germline V gene data show CDR1 as SGHTA and CDR2 as FQGTGA. Germline trimming cut 0 bases from V and 5 bases from J; bases unmatched to any gene: 6. The CDR3 DNA sequence: TGTGCCAGCAGCTTAACACATGGACAGGGGGGAACTGAAGCTTTCTTT. Protein sequence: CASSLTHGQGGTEAFF. The variable domain in full, with the rest retrieved from reference TRBV7-3 and TRBJ1-1, is GAGVSQTPSNKVTEKGKYVELRCDPISGHTALYWYRQSLGQGPEFLIYFQGTGAADDSGLPNDRFFAVRPEGSVSTLKIQRTERGDSAVYLCASSLTHGQGGTEAFFGQGTRLTVV.

This clone has only one observation. This chain connects TRBV14 to TRBJ1-2; D may be TRBD1 (5 bases). The V end was cut by 1 base, the J end by 3 bases, with 12 bases between. Germline V gives CDR1 SGHDN, CDR2 FVKESK. The CDR3 spans 15 residues. The CDR3: CASSQAEGLYYGYTF. The CDR3 coding sequence is TGTGCCAGCAGCCAAGCTGAGGGGCTGTACTATGGCTACACCTTC.

The V call is TRBV6-1, the J call TRBJ2-1; D unresolved. V was pared by 7 bases and J by 4 bases, with 11 bases between. Germline V gives CDR1 MNHNS, CDR2 SASEGT. This CDR3 has 13 amino acids. DNA for the CDR3: TGTGCCAGCATCCTGGACCGGTACAATGAGCAGTTCTTC. This encodes CASILDRYNEQFF.

V and J are TRBV14 and TRBJ2-3; the match to TRBD1 covers 9 bases. Per germline, CDR1 SGHDN and CDR2 FVKESK. The CDR3 spans 15 residues. V dropped 8 bases and J dropped 2; count of bases not matched to a gene: 8. The CDR3 DNA follows: TGTGCCAGCTATCGGACAGGGGATTTCACAGATACGCAGTATTTT. Translation: CASYRTGDFTDTQYF.

The chain has TRBV18 and TRBJ1-1; unclear D gene. The germline V and J ends were trimmed by 3 bases and 4 bases, with 18 bases remaining between them. CDR3 length: 16 residues. Germline V gene sequence: CDR1 KGHSH, CDR2 LQKENI. Here the CDR3 reads CASSPLSVSALTEAFF. The CDR3 nucleotides read TGTGCCAGCTCACCCCTTTCGGTTTCGGCCCTCACTGAAGCTTTCTTT.

The chain employs TRBV11-2 and TRBJ2-2; 9 nucleotides agree with TRBD1. In germline, CDR1 is SGHAT, CDR2 FQNNGV. Germline trimming cut 6 bases from V and 6 bases from J; bases unmatched to any gene: 14. The CDR3 has 17 residues. CDR3 DNA: TGTGCCAGCAGTCTTTCCCCCCCGGGACAGGGCCCCGGGGAGCTGTTTTTT. Translation: CASSLSPPGQGPGELFF.

This chain joins TRBV28 and TRBJ1-2; 7 nucleotides line up with TRBD1. Trimming at V came to 1 base and at J to 0 bases, leaving 8 bases not matched to a gene. CDR3 length: 17 amino acids. CDR1 and CDR2 (germline): MDHEN, SYDVKM. CDR3 nucleotide sequence: TGTGCCAGCAGTTTATTAGGAGGGGGCAAAGCTAACTATGGCTACACCTTC. Its translation: CASSLLGGGKANYGYTF.

This clone was seen just once. The CDR3 DNA sequence: TGTGCCAGCAGTCGACTATCTCAAGAGACCCAGTACTTC. Amino acid sequence: CASSRLSQETQYF. The chain couples TRBV28 to TRBJ2-5, with a possible D match to TRBD2 (5 bases). From germline, CDR1 is MDHEN and CDR2 SYDVKM. The CDR3 sequence is 13 residues long. The germline V and J ends were trimmed by 5 bases and 2 bases, with 9 bases remaining between them.

This clone occurred a few times. The chain links TRBV27 to TRBJ1-2, with D uncertain. Germline V lookup: CDR1 MNHEY, CDR2 SMNVEV (reference sequence). Trimming took 5 bases from V and 7 from J, leaving 14 bases between them. CDR3 length: 13 residues. This chain's CDR3 is CASSPGGLGGYTF. The CDR3 DNA reads as TGTGCCAGCAGTCCCGGCGGCCTAGGTGGCTACACCTTC.

The chain is built from TRBV5-4 and TRBJ2-7; the D call may be TRBD1 or TRBD2 (5 bases each). V dropped 1 base and J dropped 5 bases, with 13 bases sitting between them. CDR3 size: 14 residues. CDR1 is SGHNT, CDR2 YYREEE, per germline (reference sequence). The CDR3 DNA reads TGTGCCAGCAGCTTGAACTCAGGGACCCACGAGCAGTACTTC. Translating it yields CASSLNSGTHEQYF.

As for this clone: The junction and the germline gene differ at one end; a read error may be behind it. The V and J genes are TRBV29-1 and TRBJ1-1; a weak D match, TRBD1 (5 bases). Germline values: CDR1 SQVTM, CDR2 ANQGSEA. The CDR3 is 14 amino acids. The CDR3 protein is CSVDPGRGNPEAFF. As DNA, the CDR3 is TGCAGCGTTGACCCCGGTCGGGGGAACCCTGAAGCTTTCTTT.

In nucleotides, the CDR3 is TGTGCTAGTGGTTTTTATCGCGGGGGGGCAGAAAGCACAGATACGCAGTATTTT. This translates into CASGFYRGGAESTDTQYF. The chain couples TRBV12-5 to TRBJ2-3; 9 nucleotides line up with TRBD2. CDR1 LGHNT and CDR2 FRNRAP come from the germline V gene. Trimming removed 3 bases from V and 0 bases from J; junction bases left unmatched: 10. This CDR3 has 18 residues.

The CDR3 loop is CASSLSSSPLHF. In DNA form, the CDR3 reads TGTGCCAGCAGCTTAAGTAGTTCACCCCTCCACTTT. The V and J genes are TRBV11-2 and TRBJ1-6; no firm D call. CDR1 SGHAT and CDR2 FQNNGV come from the germline V gene. Trimming shortened V by 2 bases and J by 9 bases, and 5 bases separated the two germline ends. The CDR3 covers 12 residues.

The genes are TRBV11-1 and TRBJ1-1; D may be TRBD1 (5 bases). The CDR3 spans 15 residues. V was cut by 7 bases and J by 5 bases, with 20 bases left in between. Germline CDR1 SGHAT, CDR2 FQDESV (reference sequence). The CDR3 coding sequence is TGTGCCAGCACTACAGGTTCAAGGTCGGGGACTGAAGCTTTCTTT. The encoded protein is CASTTGSRSGTEAFF.

The gene calls are TRBV2 and TRBJ2-1; D is perhaps TRBD2 (7 bases). The CDR3 runs 14 residues. Germline CDR1 SNHLY, CDR2 FYNNEI. V dropped 2 bases and J dropped 9 bases, with 14 bases sitting between them. The CDR3 here is CASSESRGAGEQFF. CDR3 sequence (DNA): TGTGCCAGCAGTGAAAGTCGGGGGGCCGGTGAGCAGTTCTTC.

The chain links TRBV6-5 to TRBJ1-2; D not certain. CDR1 and CDR2 (germline): MNHEY, SVGAGI. V lost 1 base and J 8 bases, leaving 14 bases between the germline ends. The length of the CDR3 is 14 residues. For the CDR3, the DNA is TGTGCCAGCAGTTACTACGGCAGGACCGAGGGCTACACCTTC. Protein: CASSYYGRTEGYTF.

The sample holds one count of this clone. The chain recombines TRBV5-1 with TRBJ1-1, with 9 bases matching TRBD1. The CDR3 covers 15 residues. Germline CDR1 reads SGHRS; CDR2 reads YFSETQ. J gave up 3 bases and V 4 bases, and 7 bases lay outside the gene matches. CDR3 coding DNA: TGCGCCAGCAGCGTAACCGGGACAGGGTACACTGAAGCTTTCTTT. Its protein is CASSVTGTGYTEAFF. Filled out from reference TRBV5-1 and TRBJ1-1, the complete variable domain reads KAGVTQTPRYLIKTRGQQVTLSCSPISGHRSVSWYQQTPGQGLQFLFEYFSETQRNKGNFPGRFSGRQFSNSRSEMNVSTLELGDSALYLCASSVTGTGYTEAFFGQGTRLTVV.

In the case of this clone: The junction departs from germline at one end; a sequencing error may be responsible. The rearrangement links TRBV2 to TRBJ2-2; tentative D call: TRBD1 (5 bases). The CDR3 is 12 residues long. CDR1 SNHLY and CDR2 FYNNEI come from the germline V gene. The CDR3 spells CACREMAGELFF. In nucleotides, the CDR3 is TGTGCCTGCAGGGAAATGGCCGGGGAGCTGTTTTTT.

The genes are TRBV5-4 and TRBJ2-5, with 9 bases lining up with TRBD1. The V and J ends lost 4 bases and 2 bases, in that order; junction bases with no gene match: 3. From germline, CDR1 is SGHNT and CDR2 YYREEE (reference sequence). The CDR3 has 14 residues. The CDR3 spells CASSRDRAQETQYF. The CDR3 region has the DNA TGTGCCAGCAGCCGGGACAGGGCACAAGAGACCCAGTACTTC.

The chain joins TRBV4-3 to TRBJ1-3; D gene uncertain. Trimming took 4 bases from V and 3 from J, leaving 10 bases between them. CDR3 length: 14 residues. Germline V CDR1 and CDR2: LGHNA, YSLEER. This CDR3 is CASSLSTIGNTIYF. The CDR3 nucleotides are TGCGCCAGCAGCCTCAGCACCATTGGAAACACCATATATTTT.

This clone was found a few times. The V call is TRBV22-1, the J call TRBJ2-6; the table gives TRBD2 as D, unverified against the DNA. TRBV22-1 represents a pseudogene. This CDR3 is built from 15 residues. The CDR3 DNA sequence: TGTCCTGGGAGCGCACGGGAGTCTGGGGCCAACGTCCTGACTTTC. Its protein product is CPGSARESGANVLTF.

The chain joins TRBV10-3 to TRBJ2-7; 9 bases are shared with TRBD1. V dropped 4 bases and J dropped 3; count of bases not matched to a gene: 7. The germline gives CDR1 ENHRY, CDR2 SYGVKD. This CDR3 spans 15 amino acids. This CDR3 reads CAISARDREGYEQYF. CDR3 sequence (DNA): TGTGCCATCAGTGCTAGGGACAGGGAGGGCTACGAGCAGTACTTC.